This T cell receptor (beta chain) was obtained from a study of T-cell reconstitution after alpha-beta-depleted transplantation in children. This clonotype was seen a handful of times. The antigen is not known. Study outcomes and limitations: Recipient T cells and thymic progenitors that survived were the source of the high TCRbeta diversity seen at day 60 in some patients. Most T-cell counts and diversity one year after the transplant came from T cells that were newly produced. As was reported, about two months after transplant, alpha-beta T cells came from several hundred expanded graft clones.

The library targeted TCRbeta and was prepared with unique molecular identifiers. Via MiXCR, TCRdb re-called the PCR reads, giving one row per CDR3 protein. The sample lists approximately 130,000 distinct CDR3 sequences; approximately 8.7% were seen once. The source material was PBMCs, mostly from graft donor cells, sampled 180 days after TCRalphabeta/CD19-depleted stem cell transplant. The sequence was obtained from a girl less than two years old who had a stem cell transplant for combined immunodeficiency, so the T cells may come from the graft donor.

The CDR3, as DNA: TGCAGTGCCGCCAGGGGGGGGACGGATCCCTACGAGCAGTACTTC. This codes for CSAARGGTDPYEQYF. The chain employs TRBV20-1 and TRBJ2-7, with D perhaps TRBD1 or TRBD2 (7 bases each). Germline V gene data show CDR1 as DFQATT and CDR2 as SNEGSKA (reference sequence). CDR3 length: 15 amino acids. Trimming cost V 6 bases and J 2 bases, with 20 bases left between them.